The T cell receptor beta chain described here comes from a study of OX40 agonist ivuxolimab in advanced cancers. Background on the study: Three partial responders included one hepatocellular carcinoma patient and two cutaneous melanoma patients. Study-level results: At doses 0.1 to 3.0 mg/kg, CD4+ and CD8+ clones expanded. More expanded clones were seen, on average, in CD8+ T cells than in CD4+. Low normalized T-cell clonal expansion was also seen in some nonresponders.

Measured with immunoSEQ multiplex PCR; TCRdb has only the in-frame clones, and not every one. This table holds around 62,000 clones, roughly 91% found once. The V gene's germline CDR1 is SEHNR and CDR2 FQNEAQ (reference sequence). The CDR3 extends over 17 amino acids. V dropped 3 bases and J dropped 6; count of bases not matched to a gene: 15. Note on this clone: No antigen is known for it.

The chain employs TRBV7-9 and TRBJ1-2; TRBD1 matches 8 bases. This specimen was CD4+ or CD8+ T cells sorted from blood, taken in a trial of the OX40 agonist ivuxolimab. The sequence was obtained from an adult with an advanced solid tumor such as melanoma, head and neck, liver or kidney cancer. The CDR3 reads CASSFGLDRARQDGYTF. DNA of the CDR3: TGTGCCAGCAGCTTCGGCTTGGACAGGGCACGTCAAGATGGCTACACCTTC.